The source of this TCR beta chain is a study of PD-1 blockade in classical Hodgkin lymphoma. Study information: Intravenous nivolumab at 3 mg/kg was given to patients every 2 weeks.

This CDR3 is 15 amino acids long. Germline CDR1 reads SGHRS; CDR2 reads YFSETQ. The junction had 3 bases not matched to a gene; V was cut back by 1 base and J by 6 bases. Turning to this clone: Its antigen is unidentified. Other DNA sequences within the sample encode an identical CDR3.

All patients experienced relapse after autologous stem cell transplantation, and brentuximab vedotin exposure was variable. Findings and caveats of the study: Diminished baseline TCR diversity has been reported in newly diagnosed patients relative to healthy donors. While CD8+ TCR diversity did not rise significantly by C4D1, CD4+ TCR diversity did. Lower baseline TCR diversity marked trial partial responders and progressors.

Libraries were prepared by immunoSEQ multiplex PCR; TCRdb keeps only in-frame clonotypes and omits some of them. The sample has approximately 15,000 clones; 82% are singletons. Sequenced material: peripheral blood mononuclear cells (PBMCs), taken before the second cycle of nivolumab. The clonotype was recovered from a human donor with classical Hodgkin lymphoma. The gene calls are TRBV5-1 and TRBJ2-1; 11 nucleotides align to TRBD1. CDR3 nucleotide sequence: TGCGCCAGCAGCTTGAGGACAGGGGGCGGCAATGAGCAGTTCTTC. This translates into CASSLRTGGGNEQFF.